The 15 T cell receptor beta chains below come from one sample, sequenced in a study of cytomegalovirus exposure and HLA in healthy donors. The PCR was carried out with 60 Vbeta primers and 13 Jbeta primers. Sequencing was performed with immunoSEQ multiplex PCR; in TCRdb, only in-frame clones are kept and a portion is missing. The data hold hundreds of thousands of clones, with about four fifths observed a single time. The sample comprised PBMCs. The receptors originated from a man aged 40-49 years in good health and CMV-seropositive.

This clone has only one observation. This chain joins TRBV10-2 and TRBJ2-1; D gene uncertain. Trimming took off 2 bases at V and 8 bases at J, with 13 bases between the two ends. The CDR3 is made up of 14 amino acids. Germline CDR1 is WSHSY and CDR2 is SAAADI. The CDR3 here is CASSEGSGLDEQFF. CDR3 coding DNA: TGCGCCAGCAGTGAGGGTTCTGGCTTGGATGAGCAGTTCTTC.

V usage is TRBV7-9 and J usage is TRBJ1-2, with D hard to call. Germline V gene sequence: CDR1 SEHNR, CDR2 FQNEAQ (reference sequence). CDR3 length: 13 amino acids. The germline V and J ends were trimmed by 5 bases and 2 bases, with 9 bases remaining between them. The chain's CDR3 is CASSPDGNYGYTF. CDR3 nucleotide sequence: TGTGCCAGCAGCCCCGACGGGAACTATGGCTACACCTTC.

The chain employs TRBV11-3 and TRBJ2-7; 7 nucleotides line up with TRBD1. The trim removed 5 bases at V and 2 bases at J, leaving 3 bases unmatched. The CDR3 extends over 13 amino acids. Germline-derived CDR1 and CDR2 are SGHNT and YENEEA. The CDR3 protein is CASSLGTAYEQYV. CDR3 nucleotide sequence: TGTGCCAGCAGCCTGGGGACAGCCTACGAGCAGTACGTC.

Concerning this clone itself: Within the sample, other DNA sequences also encode this same CDR3. V and J are TRBV5-6 and TRBJ2-7; tentatively, D is TRBD2 (6 bases). There are 12 residues in the CDR3. V gave up 2 bases and J gave up 4 bases, with 7 bases separating them. CDR1 and CDR2 (germline): SGHDT, YYEEEE. For the CDR3, the DNA is TGTGCCAGCAGCTTCAGCGGGTACGAGCAGTACGTC. It translates to CASSFSGYEQYV.

The chain carries TRBV19 and TRBJ2-7, with 10 nucleotides matching TRBD1. The CDR3 is made up of 14 amino acids. The germline gives CDR1 LNHDA, CDR2 SQIVND (reference sequence). The V and J ends lost 5 bases and 3 bases, in that order; junction bases with no gene match: 4. The CDR3: CASSQGQGFYEQYF. CDR3 bases: TGTGCCAGTAGTCAGGGACAGGGGTTCTACGAGCAGTACTTC.

DNA of the CDR3: TGCGCCAGCAGAACACAGGGTAGGCAAGAGACCCAGTACTTC. Encoded protein: CASRTQGRQETQYF. This sequence joins TRBV5-1 and TRBJ2-5, with D perhaps TRBD1 (6 bases). Germline lookup yields CDR1 SGHRS and CDR2 YFSETQ. V gave up 5 bases and J gave up 2 bases, with 13 bases separating them. The CDR3 contains 14 residues.

This clone was counted between two and nine times. The chain combines TRBV5-4 with TRBJ1-2; TRBD1 agrees at 8 bases. Trimming cost V 1 base and J 6 bases; bases outside gene matches: 5. The length of the CDR3 is 14 residues. Germline V gene sequence: CDR1 SGHNT, CDR2 YYREEE (reference sequence). The CDR3 protein is CASSLRAGGHGYTF. The DNA for the CDR3 is TGTGCCAGCAGCTTGCGGGCAGGGGGCCATGGCTACACCTTC.

This sequence joins TRBV4-1 and TRBJ1-2; D call uncertain. V gave up 0 bases and J gave up 2 bases, with 22 bases separating them. Per the germline V gene, CDR1 is MGHRA and CDR2 is YSYEKL. The CDR3 spans 19 residues. DNA for the CDR3: TGCGCCAGCAGCCAAGAGACCGTTCTTTCCTTCGAGGGCAACTATGGCTACACCTTC. It encodes CASSQETVLSFEGNYGYTF.

The chain links TRBV14 to TRBJ2-1, with D possibly TRBD2 on 6 matching bases. From germline, CDR1 is SGHDN and CDR2 FVKESK. The CDR3 runs 13 residues. Trimming left V 7 bases short and J 10 bases short, with 17 bases between. The CDR3, as DNA: TGTGCCAGCACCCTTTACGGAGGGGAGGAGCAGTTCTTC. The encoded protein is CASTLYGGEEQFF.

The chain couples TRBV30 to TRBJ2-3; 13 bases fit TRBD2. The CDR3 totals 16 residues. Trimming cost V 6 bases and J 2 bases; bases outside gene matches: 8. Germline-derived CDR1 and CDR2 are GTSNPN and SVGIG (reference sequence). The CDR3 here is CACGLAGVGVTDTQYF. CDR3 coding DNA: TGTGCCTGCGGACTAGCGGGAGTTGGTGTCACAGATACGCAGTATTTT.

The V and J genes are TRBV5-4 and TRBJ2-5; 13 bases match TRBD2. The CDR3 runs 16 residues. V shed 0 bases, J shed 4 bases, and the junction held 3 bases outside the gene matches. Germline V gene sequence: CDR1 SGHNT, CDR2 YYREEE (reference sequence). CDR3 protein: CASSLDRLAGGETQYF. The CDR3 nucleotides read TGTGCCAGCAGCTTGGATCGACTAGCGGGGGGAGAGACCCAGTACTTC.

The rearrangement uses TRBV18 and TRBJ1-1; D remains unclear. The germline V gene has CDR1 KGHSH and CDR2 LQKENI. V gave up 6 bases and J gave up 4 bases, with 18 bases separating them. The CDR3 has 15 amino acids. CDR3 bases: TGTGCCAGCTCCGAGGTGGAGGGAAAAGGCACTGAAGCTTTCTTT. Protein product: CASSEVEGKGTEAFF.

The J gene is TRBJ1-3, the V gene TRBV5-1; tentatively, D is TRBD1 (6 bases). V was clipped by 9 bases and J by 2 bases, with 15 bases between them. This CDR3 is built from 14 residues. CDR1 is SGHRS, CDR2 YFSETQ, per germline. CDR3 loop: CATSQGGTGNTIYF. The CDR3 bases are TGCGCCACCTCCCAAGGGGGAACTGGAAACACCATATATTTT.

V and J are TRBV5-1 and TRBJ2-2; perhaps TRBD2 as D (6 bases). V was pared by 4 bases and J by 3 bases, with 13 bases between. CDR1 is SGHRS and CDR2 is YFSETQ in the germline V gene. CDR3 length: 15 amino acids. CDR3 nucleotide sequence: TGCGCCAGCAGCCCCGAGGGACTTTACACCGGGGAGCTGTTTTTT. Translating gives CASSPEGLYTGELFF.

This clone was seen more than once but under ten times. The rearrangement joins TRBV4-1 to TRBJ1-5, with 8 bases fitting TRBD1. V was pared by 0 bases and J by 3 bases, with 1 base of the junction left unmatched. The V gene's germline CDR1 is MGHRA and CDR2 YSYEKL. The CDR3 runs to 15 residues. CDR3 loop: CASSQDRGHNQPQHF. The DNA of the CDR3 is TGCGCCAGCAGCCAAGACAGGGGGCACAATCAGCCCCAGCATTTT.